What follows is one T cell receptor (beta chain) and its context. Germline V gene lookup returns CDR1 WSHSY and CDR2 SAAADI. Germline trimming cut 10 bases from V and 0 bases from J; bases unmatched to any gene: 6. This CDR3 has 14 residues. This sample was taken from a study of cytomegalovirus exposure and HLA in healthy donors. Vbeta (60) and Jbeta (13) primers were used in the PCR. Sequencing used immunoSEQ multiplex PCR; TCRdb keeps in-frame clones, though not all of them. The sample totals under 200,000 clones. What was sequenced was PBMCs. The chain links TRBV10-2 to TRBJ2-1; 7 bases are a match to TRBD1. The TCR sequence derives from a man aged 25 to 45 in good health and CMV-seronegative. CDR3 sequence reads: CAIKTGSSYNEQFF. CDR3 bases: TGCGCCATCAAGACAGGGAGCTCCTACAATGAGCAGTTCTTC.